These T cell receptor beta chains were read from a single sample in a study of graft-versus-host responses after intestinal transplantation. The data were produced by immunoSEQ multiplex PCR, yet TCRdb's version contains in-frame clones alone and is incomplete. The table has approximately 37,000 clones, over 85% seen once. The material was PBMCs, obtained roughly 270 days after transplant. The receptors derive from a human patient who received an intestinal transplant, so some T cells may come from the graft donor. Both conserved end residues are part of each CDR3. The D gene is left open where the match is weak. Rows give clone size only sometimes, using once, few, many, or a class for an expanded clone.

j_call: TRBJ2-1
cdr3_length: 15
d_call: -
clone_size: -
v_call: TRBV5-6
cdr3_aa: CASSLSPAHYNEQFF
cdr3_nt: TGTGCCAGCAGCTTGAGTCCAGCGCACTACAATGAGCAGTTCTTC

j_call: TRBJ1-6
cdr3_length: 16
d_call: -
clone_size: -
v_call: TRBV5-4
cdr3_aa: CASSLGSRPNDSPLHF
cdr3_nt: TGTGCCAGCAGCTTGGGGTCCAGGCCTAATGATTCACCCCTCCACTTT

j_call: TRBJ2-1
cdr3_length: 15
d_call: TRBD2
clone_size: -
v_call: TRBV5-1
cdr3_aa: CASSLAAGGPYEQFF
cdr3_nt: TGCGCCAGCAGCTTGGCGGCGGGGGGGCCCTATGAGCAGTTCTTC

j_call: TRBJ1-2
cdr3_length: 12
d_call: -
clone_size: -
v_call: TRBV6-1
cdr3_aa: CASSDNNYGYTF
cdr3_nt: TGTGCCAGCAGTGACAATAACTATGGCTACACCTTC

j_call: TRBJ1-1
cdr3_length: 13
d_call: TRBD1
clone_size: -
v_call: TRBV7-2
cdr3_aa: CASSGDRDQVAFF
cdr3_nt: TGTGCCAGCAGTGGGGACAGGGATCAGGTAGCTTTCTTT

j_call: TRBJ2-4
cdr3_length: 13
d_call: -
clone_size: -
v_call: TRBV7-6
cdr3_aa: CASSLELGDIQYF
cdr3_nt: TGTGCCAGCAGCTTAGAGCTCGGGGACATTCAGTACTTC

j_call: TRBJ2-7
cdr3_length: 13
d_call: -
clone_size: -
v_call: TRBV7-2
cdr3_aa: CASSLGSGAEQYF
cdr3_nt: TGTGCCAGCAGCTTAGGGTCTGGGGCCGAGCAGTACTTC

j_call: TRBJ1-1
cdr3_length: 12
d_call: -
clone_size: once
v_call: TRBV11-3
cdr3_aa: CASSWANTEAFF
cdr3_nt: TGTGCCAGCAGCTGGGCGAACACTGAAGCTTTCTTT

j_call: TRBJ1-4
cdr3_length: 11
d_call: -
clone_size: -
v_call: TRBV7-9
cdr3_aa: CASSDNEKLFF
cdr3_nt: TGTGCCAGCAGCGACAATGAAAAACTGTTTTTT

j_call: TRBJ1-2
cdr3_length: 15
d_call: -
clone_size: -
v_call: TRBV7-9
cdr3_aa: CASSFAGGSLYGYTF
cdr3_nt: TGTGCCAGCAGCTTTGCGGGGGGCAGCCTCTATGGCTACACCTTC

j_call: TRBJ1-1
cdr3_length: 15
d_call: -
clone_size: -
v_call: TRBV4-1
cdr3_aa: CASSQVLGMNTEAFF
cdr3_nt: TGCGCCAGCAGCCAAGTTTTGGGCATGAACACTGAAGCTTTCTTT

j_call: TRBJ1-5
cdr3_length: 12
d_call: -
clone_size: -
v_call: TRBV13
cdr3_aa: CASSFGTQPQHF
cdr3_nt: TGTGCCAGCAGCTTCGGGACTCAGCCCCAGCATTTT

j_call: TRBJ1-6
cdr3_length: 14
d_call: -
clone_size: -
v_call: TRBV5-1
cdr3_aa: CASSRTGYNSPLHF
cdr3_nt: TGCGCCAGCAGCCGTACAGGCTATAATTCACCCCTCCACTTT

j_call: TRBJ2-2
cdr3_length: 14
d_call: -
clone_size: -
v_call: TRBV4-1
cdr3_aa: CASSQDGSRGELFF
cdr3_nt: TGCGCCAGCAGCCAAGATGGGTCCAGGGGGGAGCTGTTTTTT

j_call: TRBJ2-3
cdr3_length: 16
d_call: -
clone_size: -
v_call: TRBV6-4
cdr3_aa: CASSDSGGGGADTQYF
cdr3_nt: TGTGCCAGCAGTGACTCTGGGGGCGGCGGTGCAGATACGCAGTATTTT

j_call: TRBJ2-1
cdr3_length: 17
d_call: -
clone_size: -
v_call: TRBV13
cdr3_aa: CASSPDRGSPTYNEQFF
cdr3_nt: TGTGCCAGCAGCCCCGATCGGGGCTCCCCCACCTACAATGAGCAGTTCTTC

j_call: TRBJ2-1
cdr3_length: 14
d_call: -
clone_size: -
v_call: TRBV4-1
cdr3_aa: CASSQDGGYNEQFF
cdr3_nt: TGCGCCAGCAGCCAAGATGGAGGTTACAATGAGCAGTTCTTC

j_call: TRBJ2-1
cdr3_length: 13
d_call: -
clone_size: -
v_call: TRBV7-8
cdr3_aa: CASSLSTYNEQFF
cdr3_nt: TGTGCCAGCAGCTTAAGTACCTACAATGAGCAGTTCTTC

j_call: TRBJ1-5
cdr3_length: 15
d_call: -
clone_size: once
v_call: TRBV5-4
cdr3_aa: CASSLWGALNQPQHF
cdr3_nt: TGTGCCAGCAGCTTGTGGGGGGCGCTAAATCAGCCCCAGCATTTT

j_call: TRBJ1-2
cdr3_length: 14
d_call: -
clone_size: -
v_call: TRBV11-2
cdr3_aa: CASSSNPGLYGYTF
cdr3_nt: TGTGCCAGCAGCTCCAATCCAGGACTCTATGGCTACACCTTC

j_call: TRBJ2-5
cdr3_length: 15
d_call: TRBD1
clone_size: -
v_call: TRBV5-1
cdr3_aa: CASSAPDRGDETQYF
cdr3_nt: TGCGCCAGCAGCGCACCGGACAGGGGTGATGAGACCCAGTACTTC

j_call: TRBJ2-1
cdr3_length: 15
d_call: TRBD1
clone_size: -
v_call: TRBV19
cdr3_aa: CASSIRTGTVFAQFF
cdr3_nt: TGTGCCAGTAGTATCAGGACAGGGACGGTATTTGCGCAGTTCTTC

j_call: TRBJ2-7
cdr3_length: 15
d_call: -
clone_size: -
v_call: TRBV5-1
cdr3_aa: CASSSVGQGAYEQYF
cdr3_nt: TGCGCCAGCAGCTCAGTGGGTCAAGGTGCCTACGAGCAGTACTTC

j_call: TRBJ1-2
cdr3_length: 14
d_call: TRBD1
clone_size: once
v_call: TRBV5-6
cdr3_aa: CASSWGQGNYGYTF
cdr3_nt: TGTGCCAGCAGCTGGGGACAGGGAAACTATGGCTACACCTTC

j_call: TRBJ2-6
cdr3_length: 13
d_call: -
clone_size: once
v_call: TRBV7-6
cdr3_aa: CASSLESRGVLTF
cdr3_nt: TGTGCCAGCAGCTTAGAGAGTCGGGGCGTCCTGACTTTC

j_call: TRBJ2-3
cdr3_length: 16
d_call: TRBD2
clone_size: -
v_call: TRBV10-3
cdr3_aa: CAISDKGSGGEDTQYF
cdr3_nt: TGTGCCATCAGTGATAAGGGGTCCGGGGGGGAAGATACGCAGTATTTT

j_call: TRBJ2-1
cdr3_length: 15
d_call: -
clone_size: -
v_call: TRBV19
cdr3_aa: CASSIFPESYNEQFF
cdr3_nt: TGTGCCAGTAGTATTTTTCCGGAATCCTACAATGAGCAGTTCTTC

j_call: TRBJ2-3
cdr3_length: 13
d_call: -
clone_size: few
v_call: TRBV19
cdr3_aa: CASSIPGAGTQYF
cdr3_nt: TGTGCCAGTAGTATCCCAGGGGCGGGTACGCAGTATTTT

j_call: TRBJ2-3
cdr3_length: 16
d_call: -
clone_size: -
v_call: TRBV29-1
cdr3_aa: CSVAKRIQGRTDTQYF
cdr3_nt: TGCAGCGTTGCGAAGAGAATACAGGGCCGCACAGATACGCAGTATTTT

j_call: TRBJ2-1
cdr3_length: 13
d_call: -
clone_size: -
v_call: TRBV7-7
cdr3_aa: CASSLGGPNEQFF
cdr3_nt: TGTGCCAGCAGCTTAGGGGGGCCAAATGAGCAGTTCTTC

j_call: TRBJ2-3
cdr3_length: 13
d_call: -
clone_size: -
v_call: TRBV10-3
cdr3_aa: CAISGGGTDTQYF
cdr3_nt: TGTGCCATCAGTGGTGGGGGCACAGATACGCAGTATTTT

j_call: TRBJ2-7
cdr3_length: 15
d_call: TRBD1
clone_size: -
v_call: TRBV6-1
cdr3_aa: CASRRPGQGNREQYF
cdr3_nt: TGTGCCAGCAGGAGGCCGGGACAGGGGAACCGCGAGCAGTACTTC

j_call: TRBJ2-3
cdr3_length: 14
d_call: -
clone_size: -
v_call: TRBV6-5
cdr3_aa: CASGAGIFPDTQYF
cdr3_nt: TGTGCCAGCGGGGCAGGTATCTTCCCAGATACGCAGTATTTT

j_call: TRBJ2-3
cdr3_length: 15
d_call: -
clone_size: -
v_call: TRBV5-1
cdr3_aa: CASSLAATPGDTQYF
cdr3_nt: TGCGCCAGCAGCTTGGCCGCTACTCCAGGAGATACGCAGTATTTT

j_call: TRBJ2-7
cdr3_length: 13
d_call: -
clone_size: -
v_call: TRBV15
cdr3_aa: CATSRDRDREQYF
cdr3_nt: TGTGCCACCAGCAGAGACAGGGATCGAGAGCAGTACTTC

j_call: TRBJ2-7
cdr3_length: 14
d_call: -
clone_size: -
v_call: TRBV6-5
cdr3_aa: CASSYSGQPYEQYF
cdr3_nt: TGTGCCAGCAGTTACTCCGGGCAGCCCTACGAGCAGTACTTC

j_call: TRBJ2-6
cdr3_length: 14
d_call: TRBD2
clone_size: -
v_call: TRBV6-6
cdr3_aa: CASTGGLGANVLTF
cdr3_nt: TGTGCCAGCACGGGGGGGCTCGGGGCCAACGTCCTGACTTTC

j_call: TRBJ1-3
cdr3_length: 15
d_call: TRBD1
clone_size: -
v_call: TRBV19
cdr3_aa: CAGSWGTGSGNTIYF
cdr3_nt: TGTGCCGGTAGTTGGGGGACAGGCTCTGGAAACACCATATATTTT

j_call: TRBJ2-3
cdr3_length: 13
d_call: -
clone_size: -
v_call: TRBV12-5
cdr3_aa: CASGSGDTDTQYF
cdr3_nt: TGTGCTAGTGGTTCCGGAGACACAGATACGCAGTATTTT

j_call: TRBJ2-2
cdr3_length: 14
d_call: TRBD1
clone_size: -
v_call: TRBV9
cdr3_aa: CASRRGGETGELFF
cdr3_nt: TGTGCCAGCAGAAGAGGGGGCGAGACCGGGGAGCTGTTTTTT

j_call: TRBJ1-5
cdr3_length: 12
d_call: -
clone_size: -
v_call: TRBV5-6
cdr3_aa: CASSISNQPQHF
cdr3_nt: TGTGCCAGCAGCATAAGCAATCAGCCCCAGCATTTT

j_call: TRBJ2-1
cdr3_length: 11
d_call: -
clone_size: -
v_call: TRBV6-5
cdr3_aa: CASSHRNEQFF
cdr3_nt: TGTGCCAGCAGTCACCGCAATGAGCAGTTCTTC

j_call: TRBJ1-1
cdr3_length: 13
d_call: -
clone_size: once
v_call: TRBV9
cdr3_aa: CASSVGRATEAFF
cdr3_nt: TGTGCCAGCAGCGTAGGCAGGGCCACTGAAGCTTTCTTT

j_call: TRBJ1-1
cdr3_length: 16
d_call: TRBD1
clone_size: -
v_call: TRBV4-1
cdr3_aa: CASSQDNPTGETEAFF
cdr3_nt: TGCGCCAGCAGCCAAGATAACCCGACAGGGGAGACTGAAGCTTTCTTT